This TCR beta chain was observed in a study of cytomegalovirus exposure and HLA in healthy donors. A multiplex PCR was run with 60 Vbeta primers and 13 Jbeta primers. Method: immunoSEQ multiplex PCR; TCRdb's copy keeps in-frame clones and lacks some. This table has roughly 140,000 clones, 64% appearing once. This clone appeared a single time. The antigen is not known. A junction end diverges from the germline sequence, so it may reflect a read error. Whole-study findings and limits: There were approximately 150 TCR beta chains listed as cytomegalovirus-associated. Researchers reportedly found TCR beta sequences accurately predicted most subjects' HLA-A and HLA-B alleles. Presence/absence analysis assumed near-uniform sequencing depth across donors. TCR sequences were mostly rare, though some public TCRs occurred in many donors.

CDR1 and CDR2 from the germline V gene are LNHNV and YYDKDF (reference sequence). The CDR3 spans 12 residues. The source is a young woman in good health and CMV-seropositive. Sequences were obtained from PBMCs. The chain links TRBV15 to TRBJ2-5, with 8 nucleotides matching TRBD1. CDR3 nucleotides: TGTGCCACCAGCGGACAGGGCGAGACCCGGTACTTC. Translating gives CATSGQGETRYF.